The sequence of this T cell receptor beta chain was determined in a study of Ad26.COV2.S vaccination and SARS-CoV-2 variants. The overall study: Intramuscular Ad26.COV2.S at 5x10^10 or 1x10^11 viral particles. Regarding the study as a whole: Vaccinated individuals (as opposed to placebo recipients) had higher spike-specific TCR breadth.

Treatment: around 19 received Ad26.COV2.S at low or high dose, single or two shots; about 5 received placebo; per-sample allocation not given. Repertoires come from day 63 after the first vaccine or placebo injection. Only one count was recorded for this clone. Its specificity is not known. Produced via immunoSEQ multiplex PCR; TCRdb's table is partial and in-frame only. The sample lists fewer than 800,000 clones; 70% to 90% were seen once. V lost 0 bases, J lost 8 bases, and 3 bases stayed unmatched. From germline, CDR1 is MNHEY and CDR2 SVGAGI. CDR3 size: 15 residues. The receptor was isolated from a person aged 18-60 years who received the Ad26.COV2.S COVID-19 vaccine or a placebo. The chain links TRBV6-5 to TRBJ2-1, with 11 bases matching TRBD1. Source: peripheral blood, taken in a trial of Ad26.COV2.S vaccine versus placebo. The DNA of the CDR3 is TGTGCCAGCAGTTACTCTGGACAGGGGGCGTATGAGCAGTTCTTC. Amino acids: CASSYSGQGAYEQFF.